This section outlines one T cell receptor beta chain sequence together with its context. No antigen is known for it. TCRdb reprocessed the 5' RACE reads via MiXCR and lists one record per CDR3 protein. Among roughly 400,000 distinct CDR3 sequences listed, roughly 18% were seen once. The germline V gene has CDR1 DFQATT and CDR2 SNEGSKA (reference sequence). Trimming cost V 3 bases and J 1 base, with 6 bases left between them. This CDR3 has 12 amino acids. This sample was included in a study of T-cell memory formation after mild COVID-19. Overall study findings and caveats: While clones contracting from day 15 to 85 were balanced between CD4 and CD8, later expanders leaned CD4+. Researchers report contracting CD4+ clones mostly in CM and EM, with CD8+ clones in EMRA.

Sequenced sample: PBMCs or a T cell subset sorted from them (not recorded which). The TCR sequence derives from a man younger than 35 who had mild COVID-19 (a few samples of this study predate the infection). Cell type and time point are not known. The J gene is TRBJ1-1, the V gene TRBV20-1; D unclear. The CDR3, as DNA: TGCAGTGCTAGCAGCAAGAACACTGAAGCTTTCTTT. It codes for CSASSKNTEAFF.